This T cell receptor (beta chain) is drawn from a study of early T cells in non-severe SARS-CoV-2 infection. Across the whole study: Unsorted whole blood bulk RNA was sequenced, with unpaired chains.

Tagging with unique molecular identifiers was applied to individual cDNA molecules. TCRdb re-derived calls from the 5' RACE reads in MiXCR, one entry per CDR3 protein. This sample yields 55,000 to 65,000 distinct CDR3 sequences, of which around an eighth are seen a single time; around 1.5% belongs to the top ten. As regards this clonotype: Its antigen remains unknown.

V lost 4 bases, J lost 6 bases, and 3 bases stayed unmatched. Germline loops: CDR1 SGHDN, CDR2 FVKESK. This CDR3 is 13 amino acids long. General study points: Missing private and CD4 specificities, VDJdb matching favored anti-spike CD8 responses.

This material consisted of whole blood, taken at baseline. The gene calls are TRBV14 and TRBJ1-2; 9 nucleotides agree with TRBD1. The receptor was derived from an adult who was a healthcare worker with PCR-confirmed SARS-CoV-2 infection or an uninfected control (not recorded which). The CDR3 here is CASSPRQGDGYTF. The CDR3, as DNA: TGTGCCAGCAGCCCCCGACAGGGGGATGGCTACACCTTC.